This T cell receptor (beta chain) stems from a study of early T cells in non-severe SARS-CoV-2 infection. After removal of 6 bases from V and 6 bases from J, the junction contained 6 bases not matched to a gene. Germline V gene data show CDR1 as SGHDT and CDR2 as YYEEEE. The CDR3 contains 14 residues. TCRdb ran MiXCR on the 5' RACE reads and lists one entry per CDR3 protein. The sample lists some 77,000 distinct CDR3 sequences; 10% to 15% were seen once. Sample: whole blood. The V call is TRBV5-6, the J call TRBJ2-7; 13 bases line up with TRBD2. This TCR derives from an adult who was a healthcare worker with PCR-confirmed SARS-CoV-2 infection or an uninfected control (not recorded which). CDR3 DNA sequence: TGTGCCAGCACCCCGGGACTAGCGGGGCGCGAGCAGTACTTC. This translates into CASTPGLAGREQYF.